This TCR beta chain is drawn from a study of T cell clusters in autoimmune cytopenias. Findings of the study overall: TRB repertoire shifts in secondary cytopenia and chronic lymphocytic leukemia mostly reflected lymphoma, not autoimmunity. Primary autoimmune cytopenia patients seemingly lacked the physiological T cell clusters found in healthy donors.

Multiplex touch-down PCR amplified TRB using TRB-A and TRB-B pools in one tube. Using the multiplex PCR reads, TCRdb records one entry per CDR3 protein without DNA. This specimen shows 3,400 or so distinct CDR3 sequences; the ten leading clones hold 7.2%. Roughly 38,000 genome equivalents of blood DNA were amplified for TRB. Looked up from germline, CDR1 is MNHEY and CDR2 is SVGEGT. The CDR3 covers 22 residues. Worth noting for this clonotype: Its target is unknown.

These same data were also listed under a study on T cell repertoires in aging, cancer and after chemotherapy. That work states: Median generation probability rose over the chemotherapy interval in each cancer cohort, suggesting rebound thymic output.

The genes are TRBV6-2 or TRBV6-3 and TRBJ2-1; TCRdb returns TRBD2, unconfirmable since there is no DNA. Material: peripheral blood. This receptor was taken from a human donor in good health. Here the CDR3 reads CASSFEREGLAGPVSVYNEQFF.